Presented here are 2 T cell receptor beta chains from one specimen sequenced in a study of CXCR3-negative and CXCR3-positive naive CD8 T cells. Via 5' RACE with UMI labels, TRB cDNA libraries were prepared. TCRdb re-called the 5' RACE reads; one entry per CDR3 protein, DNA not given. In total, the table holds 80,000 to 95,000 distinct CDR3 sequences. Sequenced sample: naive CXCR3- CD8+ T cells from blood. Specified subset: CD45RO-CCR7+CD27+CD95- naive CD8+ T cells lacking CXCR3 (TNR3-). Receptors originate from a human donor in good health. Some clones in this sample may be carry-over from other donors' samples.

The V gene is TRBV28, the J gene TRBJ2-1; TCRdb gives TRBD2 as the D gene, but with no DNA this cannot be confirmed. This CDR3 is built from 15 residues. The V gene's germline CDR1 is MDHEN and CDR2 SYDVKM. The CDR3 protein is CASSPLSGDNNEQFF.

The chain links TRBV3-1 to TRBJ2-7; TCRdb's assignment of TRBD1 cannot be checked, as there is no DNA. Germline CDR1 reads LGHDT; CDR2 reads YNNKEL (reference sequence). CDR3 length equals 14 residues. The CDR3 region is CASSPWTDAYEQYF.